This T cell receptor beta chain was found in a study of OX40 agonist ivuxolimab in advanced cancers. Overall study context: Of mixed ages from about 20 to 90 and averaging roughly 66 years, the group was more than 65% male.

Findings and caveats of the study: Among some nonresponders, normalized T-cell clonal expansion was also low.

Germline values: CDR1 SNHLY, CDR2 FYNNEI. The CDR3 has 15 residues. Germline trimming cut 7 bases from V and 7 bases from J; bases unmatched to any gene: 8. Clones were read by immunoSEQ multiplex PCR, and TCRdb kept only the in-frame ones, dropping some. The sample lists over 100,000 clones, 93% occurring once. On this clone: Its specificity is not known.

This specimen consisted of CD4+ or CD8+ T cells sorted from blood, obtained in a trial of the OX40 agonist ivuxolimab. The TCR sequence derives from an adult with an advanced solid tumor such as melanoma, head and neck, liver or kidney cancer. The rearrangement joins TRBV2 to TRBJ2-1, with TRBD2 matching over 12 bases. CDR3 region: CASIPLAGGWNEQFF. DNA for the CDR3: TGTGCCAGCATCCCCCTAGCGGGAGGGTGGAATGAGCAGTTCTTC.